This T cell receptor beta chain derives from a study of blood T cell repertoires in COVID-19. Individuals aged 18 to 89 years were recruited from approximately 22 US areas. Symptom resolution, clearance, or two negative PCRs marked the recovered donors of Cohort 3. Assay used: immunoSEQ multiplex PCR; TCRdb lists only in-frame clones, some missing. The profile covers more than 250,000 clones, with approximately 92% appearing a single time and around 20% taken by the ten largest. The clonotype was recovered from a woman under 40 who had recovered from COVID-19. The sequenced material came from PBMCs or T cells enriched from blood (not recorded which).

The CDR3 nucleotides read TGTGCCAGCAGCTTAGCAAGGACTAGCGGGCCTAGCTCCTACAATGAGCAGTTCTTC. This translates into CASSLARTSGPSSYNEQFF. V is TRBV7-6 and J is TRBJ2-1, with TRBD2 matching 11 bases. Trimming at V came to 0 bases and at J to 0 bases, leaving 7 bases not matched to a gene. The CDR3 runs to 19 residues. Germline CDR1 is SGHVS and CDR2 is FNYEAQ. The whole variable domain, remainder taken from reference TRBV7-6 and TRBJ2-1, is GAGVSQSPRYKVTKRGQDVALRCDPISGHVSLYWYRQALGQGPEFLTYFNYEAQQDKSGLPNDRFSAERPEGSISTLTIQRTEQRDSAMYRCASSLARTSGPSSYNEQFFGPGTRLTVL.